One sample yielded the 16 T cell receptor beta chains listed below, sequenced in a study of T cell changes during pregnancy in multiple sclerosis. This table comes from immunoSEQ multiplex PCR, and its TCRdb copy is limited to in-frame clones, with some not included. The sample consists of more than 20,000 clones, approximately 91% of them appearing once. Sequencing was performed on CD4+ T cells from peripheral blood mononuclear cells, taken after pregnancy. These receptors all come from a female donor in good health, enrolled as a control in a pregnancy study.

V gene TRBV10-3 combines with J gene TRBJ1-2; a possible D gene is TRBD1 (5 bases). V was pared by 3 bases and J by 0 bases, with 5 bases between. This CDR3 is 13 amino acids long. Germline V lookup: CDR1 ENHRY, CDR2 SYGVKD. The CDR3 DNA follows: TGTGCCATCAGTGAACAGGCTAACTATGGCTACACCTTC. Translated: CAISEQANYGYTF.

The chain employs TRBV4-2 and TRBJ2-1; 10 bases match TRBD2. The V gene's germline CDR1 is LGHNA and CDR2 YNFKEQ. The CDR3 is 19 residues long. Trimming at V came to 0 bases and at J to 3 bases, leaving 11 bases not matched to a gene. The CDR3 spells CASSQDLAGGRAGYNEQFF. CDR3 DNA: TGTGCCAGCAGCCAAGACTTAGCGGGAGGTCGCGCCGGCTACAATGAGCAGTTCTTC.

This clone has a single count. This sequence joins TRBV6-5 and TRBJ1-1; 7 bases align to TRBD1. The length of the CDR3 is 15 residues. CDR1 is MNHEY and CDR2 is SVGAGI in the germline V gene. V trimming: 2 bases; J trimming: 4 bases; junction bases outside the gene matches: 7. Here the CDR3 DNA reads TGTGCCAGCAGTTACACGGGACAGTATGGCACTGAAGCTTTCTTT. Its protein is CASSYTGQYGTEAFF.

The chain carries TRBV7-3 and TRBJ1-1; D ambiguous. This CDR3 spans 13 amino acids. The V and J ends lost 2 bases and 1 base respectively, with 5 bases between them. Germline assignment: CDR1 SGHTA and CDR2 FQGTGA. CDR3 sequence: CASSLSGNTEAFF. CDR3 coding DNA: TGTGCCAGCAGCTTATCAGGGAACACTGAAGCTTTCTTT.

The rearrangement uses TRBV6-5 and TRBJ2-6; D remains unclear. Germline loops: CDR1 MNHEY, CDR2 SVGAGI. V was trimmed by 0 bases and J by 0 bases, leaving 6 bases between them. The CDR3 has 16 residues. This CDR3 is CASSYSLASGANVLTF. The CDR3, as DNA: TGTGCCAGCAGTTACTCCTTGGCCTCTGGGGCCAACGTCCTGACTTTC.

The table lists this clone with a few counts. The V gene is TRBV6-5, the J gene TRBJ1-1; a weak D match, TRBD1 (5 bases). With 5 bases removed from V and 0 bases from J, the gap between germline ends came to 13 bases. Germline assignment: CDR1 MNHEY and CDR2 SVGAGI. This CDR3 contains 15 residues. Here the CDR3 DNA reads TGTGCCAGCAGTATAACACAGGTGGTGAACACTGAAGCTTTCTTT. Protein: CASSITQVVNTEAFF.

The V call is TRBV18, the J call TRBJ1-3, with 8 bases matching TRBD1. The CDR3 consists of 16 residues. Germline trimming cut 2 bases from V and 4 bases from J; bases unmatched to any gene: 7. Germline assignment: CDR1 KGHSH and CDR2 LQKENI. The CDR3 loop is CASSPWGQESGNTIYF. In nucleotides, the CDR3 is TGTGCCAGCTCACCATGGGGACAGGAGTCAGGAAACACCATATATTTT.

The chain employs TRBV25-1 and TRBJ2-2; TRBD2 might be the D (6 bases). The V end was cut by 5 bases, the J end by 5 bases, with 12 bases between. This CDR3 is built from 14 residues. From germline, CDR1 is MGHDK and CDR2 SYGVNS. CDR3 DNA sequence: TGTGCCAGCAGTCGGGACGGGAGAACCGGGGAGCTGTTTTTT. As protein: CASSRDGRTGELFF. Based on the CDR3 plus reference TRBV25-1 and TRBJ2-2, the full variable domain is EADIYQTPRYLVIGTGKKITLECSQTMGHDKMYWYQQDPGMELHLIHYSYGVNSTEKGDLSSESTVSRIRTEHFPLTLESARPSHTSQYLCASSRDGRTGELFFGEGSRLTVL.

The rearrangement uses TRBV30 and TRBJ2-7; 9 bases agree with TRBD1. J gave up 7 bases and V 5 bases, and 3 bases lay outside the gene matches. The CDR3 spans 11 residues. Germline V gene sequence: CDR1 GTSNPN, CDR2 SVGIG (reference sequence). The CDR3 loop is CAWRTGAEQYF. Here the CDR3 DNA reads TGTGCCTGGCGGACAGGGGCTGAGCAGTACTTC.

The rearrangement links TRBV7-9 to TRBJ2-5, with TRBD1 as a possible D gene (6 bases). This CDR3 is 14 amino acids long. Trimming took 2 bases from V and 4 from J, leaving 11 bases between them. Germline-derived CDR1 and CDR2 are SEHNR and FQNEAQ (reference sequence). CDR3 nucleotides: TGTGCCAGCAGCTTAAATCAGGGGCGAGAGACCCAGTACTTC. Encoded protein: CASSLNQGRETQYF.

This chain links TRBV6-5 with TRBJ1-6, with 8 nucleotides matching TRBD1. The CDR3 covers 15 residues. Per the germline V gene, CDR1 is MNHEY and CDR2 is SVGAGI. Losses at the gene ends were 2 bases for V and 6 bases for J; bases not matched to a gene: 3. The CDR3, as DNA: TGTGCCAGCAGTTACGGGGACAGGTCTAATTCACCCCTCCACTTT. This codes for CASSYGDRSNSPLHF.

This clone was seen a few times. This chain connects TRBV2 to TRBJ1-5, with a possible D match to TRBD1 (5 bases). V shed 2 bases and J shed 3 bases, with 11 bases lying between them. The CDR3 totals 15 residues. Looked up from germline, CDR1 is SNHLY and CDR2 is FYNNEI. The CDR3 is CASSERGRPNQPQHF. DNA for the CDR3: TGTGCCAGCAGTGAAAGGGGCAGGCCCAATCAGCCCCAGCATTTT. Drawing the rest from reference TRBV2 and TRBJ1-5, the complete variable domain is EPEVTQTPSHQVTQMGQEVILRCVPISNHLYFYWYRQILGQKVEFLVSFYNNEISEKSEIFDDQFSVERPDGSNFTLKIRSTKLEDSAMYFCASSERGRPNQPQHFGDGTRLSIL.

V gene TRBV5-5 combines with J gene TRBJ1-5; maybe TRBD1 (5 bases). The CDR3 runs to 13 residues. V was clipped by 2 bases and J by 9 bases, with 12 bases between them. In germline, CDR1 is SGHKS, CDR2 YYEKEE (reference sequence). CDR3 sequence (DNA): TGTGCCAGCAGCTTTGGGGGGACGGGGCCCCAGCATTTT. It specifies CASSFGGTGPQHF.

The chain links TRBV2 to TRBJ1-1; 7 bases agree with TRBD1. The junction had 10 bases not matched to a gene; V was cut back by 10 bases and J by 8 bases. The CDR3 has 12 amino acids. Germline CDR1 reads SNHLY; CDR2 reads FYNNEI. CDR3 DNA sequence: TGTGCCACATCCGCCTCGGACAGGGAAGCTTTCTTT. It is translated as CATSASDREAFF.

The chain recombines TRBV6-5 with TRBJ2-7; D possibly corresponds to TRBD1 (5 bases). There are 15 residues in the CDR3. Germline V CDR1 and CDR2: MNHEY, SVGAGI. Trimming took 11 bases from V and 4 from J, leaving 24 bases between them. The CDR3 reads CAVRPGTGRVYEQYF. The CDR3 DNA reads TGTGCCGTAAGGCCAGGAACAGGTCGAGTTTACGAGCAGTACTTC.

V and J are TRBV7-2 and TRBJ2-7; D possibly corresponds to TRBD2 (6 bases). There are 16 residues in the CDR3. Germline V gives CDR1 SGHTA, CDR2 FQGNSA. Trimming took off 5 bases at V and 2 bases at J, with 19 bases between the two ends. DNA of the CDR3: TGTGCCAGCAGCCTAAGGGGAAATAGCGGAACCTACGAGCAGTACTTC. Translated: CASSLRGNSGTYEQYF.